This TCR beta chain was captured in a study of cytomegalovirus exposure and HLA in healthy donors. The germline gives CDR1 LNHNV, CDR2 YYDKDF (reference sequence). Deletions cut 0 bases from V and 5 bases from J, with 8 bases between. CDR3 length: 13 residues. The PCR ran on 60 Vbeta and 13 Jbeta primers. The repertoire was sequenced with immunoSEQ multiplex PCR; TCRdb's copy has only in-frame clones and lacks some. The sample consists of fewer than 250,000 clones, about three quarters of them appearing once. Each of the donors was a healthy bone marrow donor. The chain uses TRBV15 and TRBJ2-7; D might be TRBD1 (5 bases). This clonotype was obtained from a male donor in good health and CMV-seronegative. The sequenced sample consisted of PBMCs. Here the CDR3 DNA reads TGTGCCACCAGCAGAGATCCCAGGGACGAGCAGTACTTC. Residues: CATSRDPRDEQYF.